Here is one TCR beta chain with its context. The record originates from a study of blood T cell repertoires in COVID-19. Study-level background: Researchers got acute and convalescent COVID-19 samples from the United States, Italy and Spain.

This CDR3 is built from 14 residues. CDR1 and CDR2 (germline): MNHNS, SASEGT. Trimming removed 2 bases at V and 7 bases at J, with 12 bases between. Per the study methods: Reference gene primer amplification gave nucleated cell count estimates. The data were produced by immunoSEQ multiplex PCR, yet TCRdb's version contains in-frame clones alone and is incomplete. V, J and clone size are taken as reported in that table, and D and trimming were inferred from the DNA itself. The sample contains 140,000 or so clones, around 87% of which appear only once. The TCR sequence derives from a man between 60 and 75 years old who had recovered from COVID-19. The sequenced sample consisted of PBMCs or T cells enriched from blood (not recorded which). This chain joins TRBV6-1 and TRBJ1-5, with D possibly TRBD1 on 5 matching bases. The CDR3 DNA is TGTGCCAGCAGTGAACTGATGCGGGGGCAGCCCCAGCATTTT. It is translated as CASSELMRGQPQHF.